These 16 T cell receptor beta chains were all obtained from the same sample, sequenced in a study of T cell repertoires in aging, cancer and after chemotherapy. Multiplex touch-down PCR with TRB-A/B primers amplified rearranged V-D-J TRB sequences. TCRdb reprocessed the multiplex PCR reads via MiXCR and lists one record per CDR3 protein. The table includes some 2,000 distinct CDR3 sequences, roughly a fifth detected once. TCR beta rearrangements were amplified from peripheral blood genomic DNA. The sequenced sample was blood. The receptors come from a human donor with a solid tumor.

This clonotype is labeled medium-sized. The V gene is TRBV7-9, the J gene TRBJ2-1; D remains unclear. The CDR3 totals 12 residues. The germline V gene has CDR1 SEHNR and CDR2 FQNEAQ (reference sequence). Trimming removed 5 bases from V and 10 bases from J, with 12 bases in between. The CDR3 loop is CASSPTDGEQFF. CDR3 DNA sequence: TGTGCCAGCAGCCCCACGGACGGAGAGCAGTTCTTC. Together with reference TRBV7-9 and TRBJ2-1, the CDR3 gives the full variable domain: DTGVSQNPRHKITKRGQNVTFRCDPISEHNRLYWYRQTLGQGPEFLTYFQNEAQLEKSRLLSDRFSAERPKGSFSTLEIQRTEQGDSAMYLCASSPTDGEQFFGPGTRLTVL.

This clonotype is medium-sized (0.01 to 0.1%) by share. The chain joins TRBV6-5 to TRBJ1-3; no firm D call. The germline gives CDR1 MNHEY, CDR2 SVGAGI. V gave up 7 bases and J gave up 4 bases, with 17 bases separating them. The CDR3 covers 15 residues. DNA for the CDR3: TGTGCCAGCATTCAATCTAGGGAACGAGGAAACACCATATATTTT. It specifies CASIQSRERGNTIYF.

This chain uses TRBV7-9 with TRBJ2-1, with TRBD2 identical over 11 bases. After removal of 1 base from V and 0 bases from J, the junction contained 8 bases not matched to a gene. This CDR3 has 19 amino acids. CDR1 and CDR2 (germline): SEHNR, FQNEAQ (reference sequence). The DNA for the CDR3 is TGTGCCAGCAGCTTAGGCCGGACTAGCGGGTTGAGCTCCTACAATGAGCAGTTCTTC. Amino acids: CASSLGRTSGLSSYNEQFF.

By sample share, this clonotype is medium-sized. The V call is TRBV19, the J call TRBJ2-5; D is perhaps TRBD2 (7 bases). CDR1 and CDR2 (germline): LNHDA, SQIVND (reference sequence). The CDR3 loop spans 13 amino acids. Trimming pared 6 bases from V and 3 bases from J, leaving 11 bases between. The CDR3 is CASRAGAKETQYF. The DNA for the CDR3 is TGTGCCAGTAGGGCGGGGGCAAAAGAGACCCAGTACTTC.

V gene TRBV18 combines with J gene TRBJ2-1; TRBD1 aligns across 8 bases. CDR1 and CDR2 from the germline V gene are KGHSH and LQKENI. Losses at the gene ends were 0 bases for V and 4 bases for J; bases not matched to a gene: 17. CDR3 length equals 20 residues. The DNA for the CDR3 is TGTGCCAGCTCACCACCGGCGGGACAGGAATCCGGCATGGAATACAATGAGCAGTTCTTC. Translation gives CASSPPAGQESGMEYNEQFF.

This clonotype is medium-sized (0.01 to 0.1%) in the sample. The V call is TRBV7-2, the J call TRBJ1-3; no definite D call. The V gene lost 6 bases and the J gene lost 4 bases, with 10 bases spanning the gap. Germline lookup yields CDR1 SGHTA and CDR2 FQGNSA. The CDR3 totals 13 residues. In DNA form, the CDR3 reads TGTGCCAGCAGAAAAGACGGGGGAAACACCATATATTTT. It is translated as CASRKDGGNTIYF.

By sample fraction, this clonotype is large. This sequence joins TRBV27 and TRBJ2-1, with D hard to call. Germline CDR1 is MNHEY and CDR2 is SMNVEV (reference sequence). The germline V and J ends were trimmed by 3 bases and 5 bases, with 14 bases remaining between them. The CDR3 is 15 residues long. The CDR3, as DNA: TGTGCCAGCAGTTTCGCGCGCAGATCAAACAATGAGCAGTTCTTC. It codes for CASSFARRSNNEQFF.

The CDR3 DNA reads as TGTGCCAGCAGTTTACACACGGTTTTTGGCTACACCTTC. This translates into CASSLHTVFGYTF. The chain couples TRBV28 to TRBJ1-2; D is ambiguous. The V gene lost 2 bases and the J gene lost 7 bases, with 11 bases spanning the gap. This CDR3 region has 13 residues. Germline values: CDR1 MDHEN, CDR2 SYDVKM.

Only a few counts were recorded for this clonotype. The chain joins TRBV20-1 to TRBJ2-7; the match to TRBD2 covers 9 bases. The ends lost 5 bases at V and 3 bases at J; junction bases unmatched: 20. Germline V gene sequence: CDR1 DFQATT, CDR2 SNEGSKA (reference sequence). The length of the CDR3 is 18 residues. CDR3 residues: CSASPLRGYWTSDYEQYF. CDR3 nucleotide sequence: TGCAGTGCTTCTCCCCTCAGGGGTTATTGGACTAGCGACTACGAGCAGTACTTC.

About this clonotype: Given a much more abundant clone one base away, this may be a read error. This chain connects TRBV19 to TRBJ2-3; D gene uncertain. Germline assignment: CDR1 LNHDA and CDR2 SQIVND (reference sequence). The CDR3 is 15 amino acids. The germline V and J ends were trimmed by 3 bases and 0 bases, with 10 bases remaining between them. The CDR3, as DNA: TGTGCCAGTAGTATTACGCAAACTAGCACAGATACGCAGTATTTT. It specifies CASSITQTSTDTQYF. Full variable domain (rest looked up from reference TRBV19 and TRBJ2-3): DGGITQSPKYLFRKEGQNVTLSCEQNLNHDAMYWYRQDPGQGLRLIYYSQIVNDFQKGDIAEGYSVSREKKESFPLTVTSAQKNPTAFYLCASSITQTSTDTQYFGPGTRLTVL.

The chain couples TRBV10-3 to TRBJ1-5, with D perhaps matching TRBD1 (5 bases). Germline V gene sequence: CDR1 ENHRY, CDR2 SYGVKD. V was trimmed by 8 bases and J by 8 bases, leaving 16 bases between them. CDR3 length: 13 residues. The DNA for the CDR3 is TGTGCCATCGCGGGGGAGTACGAAGAGCCCCAGCATTTT. It specifies CAIAGEYEEPQHF.

The V and J genes are TRBV9 and TRBJ2-3, with a possible D match to TRBD2 (5 bases). CDR1 and CDR2 (germline): SGDLS, YYNGEE. V lost 0 bases, J lost 6 bases, and 14 bases lay in between. CDR3 length: 15 residues. In nucleotides, the CDR3 is TGTGCCAGCAGCGTAGGCGGGCGCACCCCCGATACGCAGTATTTT. Translation: CASSVGGRTPDTQYF.

A few counts support this clonotype. The rearrangement links TRBV7-3 to TRBJ2-2; 8 bases match TRBD1. Germline CDR1 is SGHTA and CDR2 is FQGTGA. The CDR3 totals 16 residues. Germline trimming cut 5 bases from V and 5 bases from J; bases unmatched to any gene: 10. CDR3 DNA sequence: TGTGCCAGCAGCCTACCTAGACAGGGGAGGACCGGGGAGCTGTTTTTT. Its translation is CASSLPRQGRTGELFF.

This CDR3 is CSAREIGRTGSYGEQFF. The DNA for the CDR3 is TGCAGTGCTAGAGAGATCGGCAGGACAGGGAGTTACGGTGAGCAGTTCTTC. This sequence joins TRBV20-1 and TRBJ2-1, with 8 bases matching TRBD1. Germline V gene data show CDR1 as DFQATT and CDR2 as SNEGSKA (reference sequence). Trimming removed 0 bases from V and 9 bases from J; junction bases left unmatched: 16. The CDR3 runs to 17 residues.

This clonotype counts as large. The rearrangement links TRBV7-3 to TRBJ2-1, with D possibly TRBD1 on 6 matching bases. Trimming left V 1 base short and J 12 bases short, with 13 bases between. Per germline, CDR1 SGHTA and CDR2 FQGTGA. This CDR3 is built from 13 residues. The DNA for the CDR3 is TGTGCCAGCAGCTTAATACTACAGGGTCCGCAGTTCTTC. Protein product: CASSLILQGPQFF. The whole variable domain, filled in from reference TRBV7-3 and TRBJ2-1, reads GAGVSQTPSNKVTEKGKYVELRCDPISGHTALYWYRQSLGQGPEFLIYFQGTGAADDSGLPNDRFFAVRPEGSVSTLKIQRTERGDSAVYLCASSLILQGPQFFGPGTRLTVL.

This clonotype ranks as medium-sized (0.01 to 0.1%). V gene TRBV7-9 combines with J gene TRBJ1-1; D not certain. V was clipped by 1 base and J by 1 base, with 28 bases between them. The CDR3 runs to 21 residues. Germline V gene lookup returns CDR1 SEHNR and CDR2 FQNEAQ (reference sequence). The CDR3 sequence: CASSLGMRFGQEREGNTEAFF. For the CDR3, the DNA is TGTGCCAGCAGCTTAGGTATGAGGTTTGGGCAGGAACGGGAAGGGAACACTGAAGCTTTCTTT.